Presented here are 5 T cell receptor beta chains from one specimen sequenced in a study of tumor-infiltrating lymphocytes in primary liver carcinoma. Production of TCR beta cDNA used around 500 ng total RNA together with a constant-region primer. Each TCR beta library was derived from three nested multiplex PCR rounds that employed slightly modified ARM-PCR. Forward primers for TRBV1-TRBV30 and a C-beta reverse primer served the first two PCR rounds, at about 10 cycles each. MiXCR, applied by TCRdb to the multiplex PCR reads, yields one record per CDR3 protein. The sample lists 300,000 to 400,000 distinct CDR3 sequences; almost 65% were seen once. The blood RNA (from unsorted whole blood) was obtained, and germline DNA was also extracted. Sample: peripheral blood. The receptors originated from a man between 35 and 55 years old with primary liver carcinoma and hepatitis B virus infection.

About this clonotype itself: A much larger clone differs from this one at a single base, so this may be a read error. The V gene is TRBV6-5, the J gene TRBJ1-5, with D unresolved. The CDR3 spans 13 residues. The germline CDR1 and CDR2 sequences are MNHEY and SVGAGI. CDR3 bases: TGTGCCAGCAGTTCGTCTCGCAATCAGCCCCGGCATTTT. Its protein is CASSSSRNQPRHF.

On this clonotype: Its ends do not fully match the called genes, so a read error is possible. Here the CDR3 reads CAGSISLSGGRDIQYF. CDR3 nucleotide sequence: TGTGCCGGCAGCATAAGCCTATCAGGGGGCCGGGACATTCAGTACTTC. The chain links TRBV11-2 to TRBJ2-4, with TRBD1 matching 8 bases. Germline CDR1 SGHAT, CDR2 FQNNGV. This CDR3 has 16 amino acids.

This clonotype came up once. This chain links TRBV11-2 with TRBJ2-3, with D uncertain. Germline V gene lookup returns CDR1 SGHAT and CDR2 FQNNGV. V shed 5 bases and J shed 0 bases, with 27 bases lying between them. The CDR3 covers 20 residues. The CDR3 DNA reads as TGTGCCAGCAGCCCACAAAGGGTCGCGGCCCGACACCCCAGCACAGATACGCAGTATTTT. Residues: CASSPQRVAARHPSTDTQYF.

V is TRBV6-6 and J is TRBJ1-6; D gene unclear. Germline V gene sequence: CDR1 MNHNY, CDR2 SVGAGI (reference sequence). The V end lost 2 bases, the J end lost 0 bases, and 11 bases lay between the germline ends. The CDR3 extends over 17 amino acids. The CDR3 DNA reads as TGTGCCAGCAGTTACATGGGCAGCTACTCCTATAATTCACCCCTCCACTTT. As protein: CASSYMGSYSYNSPLHF.

Note on this clonotype: The junction does not match germline at one end; this may be a read error. CDR3 bases: TGCGCCAGCGGCCCCTCGACTAGCGGATATAATGAGCAGTTCTTC. Its translation is CASGPSTSGYNEQFF. The chain carries TRBV11-2 and TRBJ2-1; 9 bases agree with TRBD2. Germline V CDR1 and CDR2: SGHAT, FQNNGV. The CDR3 covers 15 residues.